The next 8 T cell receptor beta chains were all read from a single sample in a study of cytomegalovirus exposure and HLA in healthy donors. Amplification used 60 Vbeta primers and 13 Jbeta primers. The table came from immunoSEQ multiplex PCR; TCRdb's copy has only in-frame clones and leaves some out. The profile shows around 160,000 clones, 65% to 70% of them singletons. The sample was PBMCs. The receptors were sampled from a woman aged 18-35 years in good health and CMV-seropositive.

Written as DNA, the CDR3 is TGTGCCAGCGGACGGGAACGAGACACTGAAGCTTTCTTT. As protein: CASGRERDTEAFF. J is TRBJ1-1 and V is TRBV7-9; D remains unclear. Trimming shortened V by 8 bases and J by 3 bases, and 13 bases separated the two germline ends. This CDR3 has 13 residues. The germline V gene encodes CDR1 SEHNR and CDR2 FQNEAQ (reference sequence). The whole variable domain, remainder taken from reference TRBV7-9 and TRBJ1-1, is DTGVSQNPRHKITKRGQNVTFRCDPISEHNRLYWYRQTLGQGPEFLTYFQNEAQLEKSRLLSDRFSAERPKGSFSTLEIQRTEQGDSAMYLCASGRERDTEAFFGQGTRLTVV.

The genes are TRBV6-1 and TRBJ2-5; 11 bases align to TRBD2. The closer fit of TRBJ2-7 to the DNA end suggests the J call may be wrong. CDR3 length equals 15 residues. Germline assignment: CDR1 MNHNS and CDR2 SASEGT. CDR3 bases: TGTGCCAGCAGTGACTCGACTAGCGGGGCCTACGAGCAGTACTTC. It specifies CASSDSTSGAYEQYF.

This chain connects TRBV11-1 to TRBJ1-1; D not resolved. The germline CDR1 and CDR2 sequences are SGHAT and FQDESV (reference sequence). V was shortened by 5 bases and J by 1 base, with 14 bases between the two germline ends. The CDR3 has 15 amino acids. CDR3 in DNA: TGTGCCAGCAGCCTTTGGGCCCCACGGAACACTGAAGCTTTCTTT. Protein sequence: CASSLWAPRNTEAFF.

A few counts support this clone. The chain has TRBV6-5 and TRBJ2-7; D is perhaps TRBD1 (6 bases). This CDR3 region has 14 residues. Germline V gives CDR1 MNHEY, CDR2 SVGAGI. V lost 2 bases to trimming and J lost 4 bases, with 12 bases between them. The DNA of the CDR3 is TGTGCCAGCAGTTACAAGGCGCAGGGGTACGAGCAGTACTTC. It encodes CASSYKAQGYEQYF.

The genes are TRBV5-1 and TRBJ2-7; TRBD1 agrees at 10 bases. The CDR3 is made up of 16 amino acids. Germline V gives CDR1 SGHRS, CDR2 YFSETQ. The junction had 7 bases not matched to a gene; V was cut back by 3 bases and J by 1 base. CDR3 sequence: CASSYSGTGVSYEQYF. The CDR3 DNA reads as TGCGCCAGCAGCTACTCCGGGACAGGGGTTTCCTACGAGCAGTACTTC. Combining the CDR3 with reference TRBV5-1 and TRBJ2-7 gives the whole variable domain KAGVTQTPRYLIKTRGQQVTLSCSPISGHRSVSWYQQTPGQGLQFLFEYFSETQRNKGNFPGRFSGRQFSNSRSEMNVSTLELGDSALYLCASSYSGTGVSYEQYFGPGTRLTVT.

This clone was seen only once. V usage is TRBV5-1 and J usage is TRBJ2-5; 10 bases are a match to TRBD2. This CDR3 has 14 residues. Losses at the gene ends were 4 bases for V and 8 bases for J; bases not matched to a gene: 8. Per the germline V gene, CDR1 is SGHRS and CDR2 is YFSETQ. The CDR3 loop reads CASSDPGTSETQYF. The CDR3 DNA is TGCGCCAGCAGCGACCCCGGGACTAGCGAAACCCAGTACTTC.

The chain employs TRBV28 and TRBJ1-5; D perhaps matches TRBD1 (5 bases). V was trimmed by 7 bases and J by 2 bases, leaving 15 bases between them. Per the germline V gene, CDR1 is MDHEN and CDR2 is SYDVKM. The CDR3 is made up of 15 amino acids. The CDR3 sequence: CASTTATGGNQPQHF. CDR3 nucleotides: TGTGCCAGCACCACCGCGACGGGGGGCAATCAGCCCCAGCATTTT.

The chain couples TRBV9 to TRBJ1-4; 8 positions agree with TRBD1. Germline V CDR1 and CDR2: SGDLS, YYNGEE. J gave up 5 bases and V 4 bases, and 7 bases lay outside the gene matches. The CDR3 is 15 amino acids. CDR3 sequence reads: CASSPRQGWNEKLFF. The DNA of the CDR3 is TGTGCCAGCAGCCCTAGACAGGGGTGGAATGAAAAACTGTTTTTT.